Sequencing of this T cell receptor beta chain was carried out in a study of identifying expanded T cells in peripheral blood. Overall study findings and caveats: Approximately two-week clone count variance significantly increased as total template count grew.

TCRdb's copy holds only in-frame clones and misses some; the assay was immunoSEQ multiplex PCR. The table includes about 94,000 clones, approximately 86% detected once. Of note for this clone: What it binds is unknown.

Germline assignment: CDR1 SSHAT and CDR2 FNYEAQ (reference sequence). The CDR3 is 16 amino acids. Trimming removed 5 bases from V and 2 bases from J; junction bases left unmatched: 8. This clonotype was sampled from a person aged 18 to 75 in good health. The sequenced sample was blood. V and J are TRBV7-7 and TRBJ2-2; 7 bases agree with TRBD2. CDR3 protein: CASSPRPSGNTGELFF. CDR3 DNA: TGTGCCAGCAGCCCCCGGCCTAGCGGTAACACCGGGGAGCTGTTTTTT.